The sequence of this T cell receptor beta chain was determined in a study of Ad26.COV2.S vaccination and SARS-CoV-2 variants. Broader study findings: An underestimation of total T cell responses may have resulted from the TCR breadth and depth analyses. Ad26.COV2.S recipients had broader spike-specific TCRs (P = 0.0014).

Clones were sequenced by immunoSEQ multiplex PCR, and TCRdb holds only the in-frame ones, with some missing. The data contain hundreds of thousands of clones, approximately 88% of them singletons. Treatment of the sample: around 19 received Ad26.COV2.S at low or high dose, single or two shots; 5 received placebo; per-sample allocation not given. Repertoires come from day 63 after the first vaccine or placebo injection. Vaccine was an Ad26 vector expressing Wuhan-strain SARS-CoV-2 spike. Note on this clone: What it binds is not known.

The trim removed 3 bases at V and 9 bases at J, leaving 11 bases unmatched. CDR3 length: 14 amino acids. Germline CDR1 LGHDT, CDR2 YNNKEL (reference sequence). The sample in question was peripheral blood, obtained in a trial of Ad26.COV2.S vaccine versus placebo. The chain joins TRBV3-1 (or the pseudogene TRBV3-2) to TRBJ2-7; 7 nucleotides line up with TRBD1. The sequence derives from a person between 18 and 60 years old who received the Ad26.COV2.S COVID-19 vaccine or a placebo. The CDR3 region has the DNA TGTGCCAGCAGCCAGGAGCCGACAGGGCGTGTGCAGTACTTC. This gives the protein CASSQEPTGRVQYF.